This TCR beta chain came from a study of cytotoxic CD8 clonotypes in ibrutinib-treated CLL. Across the whole study: Results showed roughly 25 partial and 2 complete responses; following median approximately 69 months, approximately 14 remained remitted, roughly twelve advanced.

As for this clone: What it binds is unknown.

Study-wide points: In comparison with age-matched healthy donors, baseline clonality was higher and tracked circulating CD8+ T-cell counts. Public clonotypes showed up rarely, and on treatment they shrank or held steady. The study found clonality rose at ibrutinib response, then fell toward baseline at progression.

Clones were read by immunoSEQ multiplex PCR, and TCRdb kept only the in-frame ones, dropping some. The profile covers approximately 190,000 clones, with roughly 79% appearing a single time and over 9.5% taken by the ten largest. The sequencing here drew on PBMCs, taken after 12 months of ibrutinib treatment. The TCR sequence derives from a human donor with chronic lymphocytic leukemia.

CDR3 bases: TGCGCCAGCAGTGAGGGGGGGCCTTGGCGAAATACGCAGTATTTT. Protein: CASSEGGPWRNTQYF. This chain uses TRBV10-2 with TRBJ2-3; D possibly uses TRBD1 or TRBD2 (6 bases each). CDR3 length equals 15 residues. Trimming left V 2 bases short and J 7 bases short, with 16 bases between. CDR1 is WSHSY, CDR2 SAAADI, per germline.